Presented here are 10 T cell receptor beta chains from one specimen sequenced in a study of T cell clones after liver transplantation. Profiled with immunoSEQ multiplex PCR; TCRdb holds only in-frame clones, not every one. The table records 15,000 to 20,000 clones, 80% of them present only once. The sample consisted of CD8+ T cells from blood, taken around 50 months after liver transplant. Receptor source: a human patient who received a liver transplant. Some T cells may be supplied by the graft donor.

V and J are TRBV5-6 and TRBJ2-1; D might be TRBD1 (6 bases). V shed 7 bases and J shed 8 bases, with 19 bases lying between them. The CDR3 is made up of 14 amino acids. CDR1 is SGHDT, CDR2 YYEEEE, per germline. The CDR3 reads CASGTGQTLHEQFF. CDR3 DNA sequence: TGTGCCAGCGGAACCGGACAGACGTTGCATGAGCAGTTCTTC.

The chain links TRBV4-3 to TRBJ1-2; the D is unclear. CDR3 length equals 14 residues. Germline CDR1 is LGHNA and CDR2 is YSLEER. V lost 4 bases and J 0 bases, leaving 9 bases between the germline ends. The CDR3 protein is CASSPDRTNYGYTF. The CDR3 coding sequence is TGCGCCAGCAGCCCCGACCGAACTAACTATGGCTACACCTTC.

This chain connects TRBV16 to TRBJ2-7, with 7 bases aligning to TRBD1. Germline V gene lookup returns CDR1 KGHSY and CDR2 FQNENV. Trimming removed 6 bases from V and 0 bases from J; junction bases left unmatched: 2. The CDR3 has 13 residues. CDR3 sequence reads: CASRQGISYEQYF. CDR3 sequence (DNA): TGTGCCAGCAGACAGGGGATCTCCTACGAGCAGTACTTC.

This rearrangement joins TRBV4-1 to TRBJ2-1; possible D gene TRBD1, 6 bases. This CDR3 has 16 amino acids. V was clipped by 2 bases and J by 0 bases, with 11 bases between them. CDR1 is MGHRA and CDR2 is YSYEKL in the germline V gene. In nucleotides, the CDR3 is TGCGCCAGCAGCCAACCGCTAGGGGGCTCCTACAATGAGCAGTTCTTC. Its protein product is CASSQPLGGSYNEQFF.

The rearrangement uses TRBV7-2 and TRBJ2-5; D is tentatively TRBD1 or TRBD2 (5 bases each). The germline CDR1 and CDR2 sequences are SGHTA and FQGNSA. The ends were cut back, 5 bases at V and 0 bases at J, with 16 bases in the middle. There are 16 residues in the CDR3. The CDR3 loop is CASSATGPQYQETQYF. DNA of the CDR3: TGTGCCAGCAGCGCCACGGGACCGCAGTACCAAGAGACCCAGTACTTC.

The J gene is TRBJ2-3, the V gene TRBV4-3, with 11 bases aligning to TRBD2. Germline assignment: CDR1 LGHNA and CDR2 YSLEER. The length of the CDR3 is 16 residues. The V and J ends lost 2 bases and 1 base, in that order; junction bases with no gene match: 2. CDR3 in amino acids: CASSQSSGGGTDTQYF. DNA for the CDR3: TGCGCCAGCAGCCAAAGTAGCGGGGGGGGCACAGATACGCAGTATTTT.

By share, this clone counts as large (0.1 to 1%). This chain joins TRBV5-6 and TRBJ1-1, with D perhaps TRBD1 (5 bases). The CDR3 totals 14 residues. Per the germline V gene, CDR1 is SGHDT and CDR2 is YYEEEE. V lost 6 bases, J lost 1 base, and 13 bases lay in between. The CDR3 DNA is TGTGCCAGCAACCTGTGGGGGGAGAACACTGAAGCTTTCTTT. It is translated as CASNLWGENTEAFF.

The rearrangement links TRBV9 to TRBJ1-1; D remains ambiguous. Trimming removed 0 bases from V and 0 bases from J, with 9 bases in between. Germline CDR1 and CDR2: SGDLS and YYNGEE. The CDR3 has 15 residues. In DNA form, the CDR3 reads TGTGCCAGCAGCGTAGTTGAAGGACTGAACACTGAAGCTTTCTTT. This translates into CASSVVEGLNTEAFF.

J is TRBJ1-2 and V is TRBV5-1; D unresolved. This CDR3 contains 13 residues. The V gene's germline CDR1 is SGHRS and CDR2 YFSETQ. The germline V and J ends were trimmed by 2 bases and 9 bases, with 14 bases remaining between them. Here the CDR3 reads CASSLSGSGSYTF. The DNA for the CDR3 is TGCGCCAGCAGCTTATCGGGGTCCGGGAGCTACACCTTC. Using reference TRBV5-1 and TRBJ1-2 for the parts outside the CDR3, the full variable domain is KAGVTQTPRYLIKTRGQQVTLSCSPISGHRSVSWYQQTPGQGLQFLFEYFSETQRNKGNFPGRFSGRQFSNSRSEMNVSTLELGDSALYLCASSLSGSGSYTFGSGTRLTVV.

The chain employs TRBV19 and TRBJ2-1, with 10 bases identical to TRBD2. Losses at the gene ends were 3 bases for V and 3 bases for J; bases not matched to a gene: 2. The CDR3 is 15 residues long. Germline V CDR1 and CDR2: LNHDA, SQIVND (reference sequence). CDR3 in DNA: TGTGCCAGTAGTATCCCTAGCGGGGGCTACAATGAGCAGTTCTTC. Translating it yields CASSIPSGGYNEQFF.